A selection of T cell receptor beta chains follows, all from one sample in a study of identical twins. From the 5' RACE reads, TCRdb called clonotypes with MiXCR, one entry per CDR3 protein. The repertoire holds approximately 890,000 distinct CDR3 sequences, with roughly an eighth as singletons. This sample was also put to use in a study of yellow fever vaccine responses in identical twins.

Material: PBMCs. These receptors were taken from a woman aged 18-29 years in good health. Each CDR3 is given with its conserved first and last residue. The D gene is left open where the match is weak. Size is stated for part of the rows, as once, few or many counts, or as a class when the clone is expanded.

cdr3_aa: CASSDGPVPQETQYF
cdr3_nt: TGTGCCAGCAGTGATGGGCCCGTCCCCCAAGAGACCCAGTACTTC
clone_size: NA
j_call: TRBJ2-5
d_call: NA
v_call: TRBV6-1

cdr3_aa: CASRKVAGGPYEQYF
cdr3_nt: TGTGCCAGCAGGAAAGTAGCGGGAGGGCCTTACGAGCAGTACTTC
clone_size: few
j_call: TRBJ2-7
d_call: TRBD2
v_call: TRBV6-1

cdr3_aa: CAISDSPGQGADTQYF
cdr3_nt: TGTGCCATCAGTGATTCCCCGGGACAGGGGGCAGATACGCAGTATTTT
clone_size: many
j_call: TRBJ2-3
d_call: TRBD1
v_call: TRBV10-3

cdr3_aa: CASSQTNEQFF
cdr3_nt: TGTGCCAGCAGCCAGACGAATGAGCAGTTCTTC
clone_size: NA
j_call: TRBJ2-1
d_call: NA
v_call: TRBV12-3/TRBV12-4

cdr3_aa: CASSPSPASGGLYEQYF
cdr3_nt: TGTGCCAGCAGCCCGTCCCCCGCTAGCGGGGGGCTCTACGAGCAGTACTTC
clone_size: NA
j_call: TRBJ2-7
d_call: TRBD2
v_call: TRBV4-2

cdr3_aa: CASSLEGGQRSYEQYF
cdr3_nt: TGCGCCAGCAGCTTGGAAGGGGGGCAGCGATCCTACGAGCAGTACTTC
clone_size: NA
j_call: TRBJ2-7
d_call: NA
v_call: TRBV5-1

cdr3_aa: CATRGKGVQNEQFF
cdr3_nt: TGTGCCACCAGGGGCAAAGGGGTCCAGAATGAGCAGTTCTTC
clone_size: NA
j_call: TRBJ2-1
d_call: NA
v_call: TRBV10-3

cdr3_aa: CASSQGDILGLAKNIQYF
cdr3_nt: TGCGCCAGCAGCCAAGGGGATATACTCGGTTTAGCCAAAAACATTCAGTACTTC
clone_size: few
j_call: TRBJ2-4
d_call: NA
v_call: TRBV4-1

cdr3_aa: CASRPTSSGRGDEQFF
cdr3_nt: TGTGCCAGCAGACCCACCTCTAGCGGGAGGGGTGATGAGCAGTTCTTC
clone_size: few
j_call: TRBJ2-1
d_call: TRBD2
v_call: TRBV28

cdr3_aa: CASSNKQGVYEQYF
cdr3_nt: TGTGCCAGTAGTAATAAGCAGGGTGTTTACGAGCAGTACTTC
clone_size: few
j_call: TRBJ2-7
d_call: NA
v_call: TRBV19

cdr3_aa: CASRAGWQAEAFF
cdr3_nt: TGTGCCAGCAGGGCCGGGTGGCAAGCTGAAGCTTTCTTT
clone_size: many
j_call: TRBJ1-1
d_call: NA
v_call: TRBV12-3/TRBV12-4

cdr3_aa: CASSPDREATGELFF
cdr3_nt: TGCGCCAGCAGCCCGGACAGGGAGGCGACCGGGGAGCTGTTTTTT
clone_size: NA
j_call: TRBJ2-2
d_call: TRBD1
v_call: TRBV5-1

cdr3_aa: CASSTYGGTTGFYNEQFF
cdr3_nt: TGTGCCAGTAGTACCTATGGCGGGACTACAGGGTTCTACAATGAGCAGTTCTTC
clone_size: NA
j_call: TRBJ2-1
d_call: NA
v_call: TRBV19

cdr3_aa: CASMERQLSNQPQHF
cdr3_nt: TGTGCCAGCATGGAGCGACAGCTAAGCAATCAGCCCCAGCATTTT
clone_size: few
j_call: TRBJ1-5
d_call: NA
v_call: TRBV6-1

cdr3_aa: CASSSPDGRSNQPQHF
cdr3_nt: TGTGCCAGCAGTTCTCCGGACGGGAGAAGCAATCAGCCCCAGCATTTT
clone_size: NA
j_call: TRBJ1-5
d_call: NA
v_call: TRBV28

cdr3_aa: CASQTDSSYNSPLHF
cdr3_nt: TGCGCCAGCCAGACGGACTCCTCCTATAATTCACCCCTCCACTTT
clone_size: few
j_call: TRBJ1-6
d_call: NA
v_call: TRBV5-1

cdr3_aa: CATSRDIGTGYNEQFF
cdr3_nt: TGTGCCACCAGCAGAGATATCGGGACAGGGTACAATGAGCAGTTCTTC
clone_size: NA
j_call: TRBJ2-1
d_call: TRBD1
v_call: TRBV15

cdr3_aa: CASSDGQGEYNEQFF
cdr3_nt: TGTGCCAGCAGCGACGGACAGGGGGAGTACAATGAGCAGTTCTTC
clone_size: many
j_call: TRBJ2-1
d_call: TRBD1
v_call: TRBV12-3/TRBV12-4

cdr3_aa: CASSFGQGSSPLHF
cdr3_nt: TGTGCCAGCAGTTTTGGGCAGGGGAGTTCACCCCTCCACTTT
clone_size: many
j_call: TRBJ1-6
d_call: NA
v_call: TRBV12-3/TRBV12-4

cdr3_aa: CASSITGTGSPLHF
cdr3_nt: TGTGCCAGCAGTATAACCGGGACAGGATCACCCCTCCACTTT
clone_size: NA
j_call: TRBJ1-6
d_call: TRBD1
v_call: TRBV28

cdr3_aa: CASSYQNPGGYTGELFF
cdr3_nt: TGTGCCAGCAGTTACCAAAATCCGGGGGGGTACACCGGGGAGCTGTTTTTT
clone_size: many
j_call: TRBJ2-2
d_call: TRBD2
v_call: TRBV12-3/TRBV12-4

cdr3_aa: CASSLSALRHPNEQFF
cdr3_nt: TGCGCCAGCAGCTTGTCTGCCCTTCGCCATCCCAATGAGCAGTTCTTC
clone_size: few
j_call: TRBJ2-1
d_call: NA
v_call: TRBV5-1

cdr3_aa: CASSGRGLAGVNEQYF
cdr3_nt: TGTGCCAGCAGCGGACGGGGACTAGCGGGAGTTAACGAGCAGTACTTC
clone_size: few
j_call: TRBJ2-7
d_call: TRBD2
v_call: TRBV7-2

cdr3_aa: CASAARDRGPGELFF
cdr3_nt: TGTGCCAGCGCCGCCCGGGACAGGGGGCCCGGGGAGCTGTTTTTT
clone_size: NA
j_call: TRBJ2-2
d_call: TRBD1
v_call: TRBV6-2/TRBV6-3

cdr3_aa: CSVEGAAGLTGELFF
cdr3_nt: TGCAGCGTTGAAGGCGCGGCAGGCCTCACCGGGGAGCTGTTTTTT
clone_size: few
j_call: TRBJ2-2
d_call: NA
v_call: TRBV29-1

cdr3_aa: CASSWDLTGETQYF
cdr3_nt: TGTGCCAGCAGCTGGGACCTGACAGGAGAGACCCAGTACTTC
clone_size: NA
j_call: TRBJ2-5
d_call: NA
v_call: TRBV9

cdr3_aa: CASSDERTGANVLTF
cdr3_nt: TGTGCCAGCAGTGACGAGCGTACCGGGGCCAACGTCCTGACTTTC
clone_size: NA
j_call: TRBJ2-6
d_call: NA
v_call: TRBV6-1

cdr3_aa: CASSLEGQGSTGELFF
cdr3_nt: TGTGCCAGCAGTTTAGAGGGACAGGGGAGCACCGGGGAGCTGTTTTTT
clone_size: NA
j_call: TRBJ2-2
d_call: TRBD1
v_call: TRBV28

cdr3_aa: CASSQDDSTDTQYF
cdr3_nt: TGTGCCAGCAGCCAAGATGACAGCACAGATACGCAGTATTTT
clone_size: few
j_call: TRBJ2-3
d_call: NA
v_call: TRBV4-2

cdr3_aa: CASSTRETSPVF
cdr3_nt: TGTGCCAGCTCTACAAGGGAGACTAGTCCTGTCTTC
clone_size: few
j_call: TRBJ2-1
d_call: NA
v_call: TRBV12-3/TRBV12-4

cdr3_aa: CASQGHYGYTF
cdr3_nt: TGTGCCAGCCAGGGGCACTATGGCTACACCTTC
clone_size: few
j_call: TRBJ1-2
d_call: NA
v_call: TRBV2